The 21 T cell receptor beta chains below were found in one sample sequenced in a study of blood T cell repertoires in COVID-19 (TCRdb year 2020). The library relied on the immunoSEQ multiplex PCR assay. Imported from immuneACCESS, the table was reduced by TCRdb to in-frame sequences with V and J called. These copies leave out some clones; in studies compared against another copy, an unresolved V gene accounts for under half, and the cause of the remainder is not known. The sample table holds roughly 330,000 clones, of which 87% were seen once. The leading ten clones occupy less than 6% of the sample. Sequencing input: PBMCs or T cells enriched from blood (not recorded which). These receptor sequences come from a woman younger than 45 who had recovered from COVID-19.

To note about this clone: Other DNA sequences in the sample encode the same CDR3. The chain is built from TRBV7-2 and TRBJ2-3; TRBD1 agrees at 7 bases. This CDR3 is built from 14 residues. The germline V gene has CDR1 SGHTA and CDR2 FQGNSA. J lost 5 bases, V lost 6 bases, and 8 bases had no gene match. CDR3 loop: CASSPGGAVDTQYF. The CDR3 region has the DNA TGTGCCAGCAGTCCAGGGGGAGCTGTAGATACGCAGTATTTT.

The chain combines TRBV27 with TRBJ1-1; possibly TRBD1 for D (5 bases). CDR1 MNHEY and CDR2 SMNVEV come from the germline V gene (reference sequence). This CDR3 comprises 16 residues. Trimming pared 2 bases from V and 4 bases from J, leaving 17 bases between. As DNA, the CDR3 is TGTGCCAGCAGTTTACGGGGGGTAGGTGGTGGCACTGAAGCTTTCTTT. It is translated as CASSLRGVGGGTEAFF.

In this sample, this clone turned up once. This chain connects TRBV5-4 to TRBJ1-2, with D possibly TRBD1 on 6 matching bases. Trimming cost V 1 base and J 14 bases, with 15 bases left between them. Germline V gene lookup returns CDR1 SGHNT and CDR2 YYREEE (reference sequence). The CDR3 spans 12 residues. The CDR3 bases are TGTGCCAGCAGCTTGATAGGGGGGGTGAGGACCTTC. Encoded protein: CASSLIGGVRTF.

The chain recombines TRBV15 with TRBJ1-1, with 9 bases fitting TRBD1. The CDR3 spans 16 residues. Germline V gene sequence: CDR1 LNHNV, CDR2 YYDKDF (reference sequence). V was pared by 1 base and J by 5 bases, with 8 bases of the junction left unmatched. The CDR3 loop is CATSRVTGGMGTEAFF. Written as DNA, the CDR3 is TGTGCCACCAGCAGAGTCACAGGGGGCATGGGGACTGAAGCTTTCTTT.

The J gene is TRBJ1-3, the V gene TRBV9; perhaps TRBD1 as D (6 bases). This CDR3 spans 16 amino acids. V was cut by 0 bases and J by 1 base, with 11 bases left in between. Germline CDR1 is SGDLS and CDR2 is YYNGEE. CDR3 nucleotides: TGTGCCAGCAGCGTAGCTCTTGACAGGTCTGGAAACACCATATATTTT. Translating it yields CASSVALDRSGNTIYF.

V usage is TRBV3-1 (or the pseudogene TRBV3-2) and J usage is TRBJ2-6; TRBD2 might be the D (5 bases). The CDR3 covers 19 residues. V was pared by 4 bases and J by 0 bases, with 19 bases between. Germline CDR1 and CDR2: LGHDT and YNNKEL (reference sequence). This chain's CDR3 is CASSPGPGLLNSGANVLTF. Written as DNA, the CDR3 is TGTGCCAGCAGCCCAGGCCCCGGACTCCTCAACTCTGGGGCCAACGTCCTGACTTTC.

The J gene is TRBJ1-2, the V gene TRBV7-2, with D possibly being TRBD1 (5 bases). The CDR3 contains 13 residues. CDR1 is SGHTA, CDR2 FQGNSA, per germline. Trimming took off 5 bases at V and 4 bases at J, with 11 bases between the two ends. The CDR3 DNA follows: TGTGCCAGCAGCCGAGACAGTACCTATGGCTACACCTTC. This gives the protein CASSRDSTYGYTF. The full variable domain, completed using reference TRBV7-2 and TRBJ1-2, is GAGVSQSPSNKVTEKGKDVELRCDPISGHTALYWYRQSLGQGLEFLIYFQGNSAPDKSGLPSDRFSAERTGGSVSTLTIQRTQQEDSAVYLCASSRDSTYGYTFGSGTRLTVV.

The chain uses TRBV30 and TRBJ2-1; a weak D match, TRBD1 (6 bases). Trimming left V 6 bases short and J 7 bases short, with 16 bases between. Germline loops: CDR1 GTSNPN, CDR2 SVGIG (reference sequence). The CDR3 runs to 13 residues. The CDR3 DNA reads TGTGCCTGCCCAACGGACAGAATTAATGAGCAGTTCTTC. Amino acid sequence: CACPTDRINEQFF.

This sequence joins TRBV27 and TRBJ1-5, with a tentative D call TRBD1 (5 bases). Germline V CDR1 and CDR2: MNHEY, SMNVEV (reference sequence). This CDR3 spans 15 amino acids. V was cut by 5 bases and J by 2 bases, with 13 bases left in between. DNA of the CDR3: TGTGCCAGCAGTGGAAGGGGAATCGGCAATCAGCCCCAGCATTTT. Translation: CASSGRGIGNQPQHF.

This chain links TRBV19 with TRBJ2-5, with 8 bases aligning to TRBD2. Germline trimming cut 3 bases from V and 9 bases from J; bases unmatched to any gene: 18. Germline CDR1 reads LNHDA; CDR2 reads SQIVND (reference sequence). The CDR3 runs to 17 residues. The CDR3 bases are TGTGCCAGTAGTATTACCGGGAGCGGGGGCCTGGGAATGGCCCAGTACTTC. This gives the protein CASSITGSGGLGMAQYF.

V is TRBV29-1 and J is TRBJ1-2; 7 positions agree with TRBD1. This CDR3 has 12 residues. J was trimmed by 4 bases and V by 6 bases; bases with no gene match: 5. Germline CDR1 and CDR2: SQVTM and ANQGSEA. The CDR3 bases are TGCAGCGTATGGACAGGCGTCTATGGCTACACCTTC. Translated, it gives CSVWTGVYGYTF. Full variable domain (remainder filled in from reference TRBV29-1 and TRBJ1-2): SAVISQKPSRDICQRGTSLTIQCQVDSQVTMMFWYRQQPGQSLTLIATANQGSEATYESGFVIDKFPISRPNLTFSTLTVSNMSPEDSSIYLCSVWTGVYGYTFGSGTRLTVV.

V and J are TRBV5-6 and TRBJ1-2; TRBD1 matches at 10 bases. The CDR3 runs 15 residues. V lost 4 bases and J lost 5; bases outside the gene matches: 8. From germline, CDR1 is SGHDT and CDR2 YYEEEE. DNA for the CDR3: TGTGCCAGCAGCCCCCGGGACAGGGGAGAATATGGCTACACCTTC. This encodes CASSPRDRGEYGYTF. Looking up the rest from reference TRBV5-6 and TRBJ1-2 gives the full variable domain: DAGVTQSPTHLIKTRGQQVTLRCSPKSGHDTVSWYQQALGQGPQFIFQYYEEEERQRGNFPDRFSGHQFPNYSSELNVNALLLGDSALYLCASSPRDRGEYGYTFGSGTRLTVV.

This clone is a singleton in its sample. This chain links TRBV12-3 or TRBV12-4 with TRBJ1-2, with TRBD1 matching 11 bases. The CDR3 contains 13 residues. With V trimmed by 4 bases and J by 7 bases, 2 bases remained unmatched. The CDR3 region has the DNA TGTGCCAGCAGTTGGGACAGGGGGGGTGGCTACACCTTC. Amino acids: CASSWDRGGGYTF.

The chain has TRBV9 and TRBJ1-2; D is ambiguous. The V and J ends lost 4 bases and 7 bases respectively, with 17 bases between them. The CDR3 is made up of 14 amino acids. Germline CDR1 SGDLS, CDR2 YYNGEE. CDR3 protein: CASSPTGQKSGYTF. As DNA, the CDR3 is TGTGCCAGCAGCCCCACTGGGCAGAAGAGTGGCTACACCTTC.

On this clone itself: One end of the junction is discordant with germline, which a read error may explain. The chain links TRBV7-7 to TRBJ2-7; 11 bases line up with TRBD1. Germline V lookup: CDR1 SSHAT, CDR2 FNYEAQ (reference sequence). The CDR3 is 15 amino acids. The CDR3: CASSFRTGGSYEQYF. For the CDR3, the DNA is TGTGCTAGCAGCTTTAGGACAGGGGGCAGCTACGAGCAGTACTTC.

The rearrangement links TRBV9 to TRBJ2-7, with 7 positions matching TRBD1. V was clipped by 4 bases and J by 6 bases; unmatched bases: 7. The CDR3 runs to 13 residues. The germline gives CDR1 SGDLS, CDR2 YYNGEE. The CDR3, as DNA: TGTGCCAGCAGCTTAAGACAGGGCCTCGAGCAGTACTTC. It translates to CASSLRQGLEQYF.

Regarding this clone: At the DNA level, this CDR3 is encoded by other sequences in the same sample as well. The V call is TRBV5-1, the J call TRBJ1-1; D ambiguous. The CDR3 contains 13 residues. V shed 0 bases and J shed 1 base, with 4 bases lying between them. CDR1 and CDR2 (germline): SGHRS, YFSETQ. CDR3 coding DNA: TGCGCCAGCAGCTTGGTCAGGAACACTGAAGCTTTCTTT. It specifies CASSLVRNTEAFF.

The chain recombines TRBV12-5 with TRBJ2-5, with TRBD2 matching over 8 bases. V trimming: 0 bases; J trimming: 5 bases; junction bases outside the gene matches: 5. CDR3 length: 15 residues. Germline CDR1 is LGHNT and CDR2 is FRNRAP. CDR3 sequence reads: CASGLVLRGGETQYF. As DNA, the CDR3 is TGTGCTAGTGGTTTGGTACTCCGGGGGGGGGAGACCCAGTACTTC.

In DNA, the CDR3 is TGTGCCAGTAGCGTGGGCCCGTCCTACGAGCAGTACTTC. Its translation: CASSVGPSYEQYF. The V and J genes are TRBV19 and TRBJ2-7; D gene unclear. Germline lookup yields CDR1 LNHDA and CDR2 SQIVND (reference sequence). V dropped 6 bases and J dropped 1 base, with 10 bases sitting between them. This CDR3 is built from 13 residues. The full variable domain, its missing parts supplied by reference TRBV19 and TRBJ2-7, is DGGITQSPKYLFRKEGQNVTLSCEQNLNHDAMYWYRQDPGQGLRLIYYSQIVNDFQKGDIAEGYSVSREKKESFPLTVTSAQKNPTAFYLCASSVGPSYEQYFGPGTRLTVT.

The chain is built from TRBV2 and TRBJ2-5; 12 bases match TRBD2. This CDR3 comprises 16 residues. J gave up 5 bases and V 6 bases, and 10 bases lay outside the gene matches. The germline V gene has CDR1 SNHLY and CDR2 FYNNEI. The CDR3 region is CASSESTSGGIETQYF. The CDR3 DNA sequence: TGTGCCAGCAGCGAGTCTACTAGCGGGGGGATCGAGACCCAGTACTTC.

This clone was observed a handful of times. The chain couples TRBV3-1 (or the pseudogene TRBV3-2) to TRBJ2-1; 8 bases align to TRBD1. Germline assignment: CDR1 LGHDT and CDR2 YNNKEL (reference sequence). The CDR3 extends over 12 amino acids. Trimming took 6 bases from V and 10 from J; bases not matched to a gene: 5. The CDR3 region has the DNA TGTGCCAGCAGGCGGACAGGGCGGGAGCAGTTCTTC. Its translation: CASRRTGREQFF.